This T cell receptor beta chain was observed in a study of T cell repertoires in cytomegalovirus infection. Across the study: Both recently identified HLA-C-restricted and well-studied HLA-B-restricted CMV epitopes were used in the study. A matching HLA type, together with CMV infection, was signaled by public TCR beta signatures. Study-level results: Clonotypes of TCR beta that were HLA-C-restricted and CMV-specific dominated the ex vivo response. CMV carriers with the relevant HLA were identified by cumulative public TCR beta family frequency.

Germline values: CDR1 SGHDT, CDR2 YYEEEE. V was shortened by 2 bases and J by 7 bases, with 9 bases between the two germline ends. The CDR3 has 13 amino acids. From the reads, TCRdb called clonotypes with MiXCR, one entry per CDR3 protein. The table shows 750,000 to 900,000 distinct CDR3 sequences, with approximately 32% occurring only once. About this clonotype itself: What it binds is unknown.

The V and J genes are TRBV5-6 and TRBJ2-2, with D possibly being TRBD1 or TRBD2 (5 bases each). The sequence was collected from a human donor in good health (CMV status not recorded). Some clones in this sample may be carry-over from other donors' samples. The sample was cultured CD8+ T cells from PBMCs, taken from culture after CMV antigen stimulation. CDR3 nucleotide sequence: TGTGCCAGCAGCTTCGGGACGGGCGGGGAGCTGTTTTTT. Translating it yields CASSFGTGGELFF. Combining the CDR3 with reference TRBV5-6 and TRBJ2-2 gives the whole variable domain DAGVTQSPTHLIKTRGQQVTLRCSPKSGHDTVSWYQQALGQGPQFIFQYYEEEERQRGNFPDRFSGHQFPNYSSELNVNALLLGDSALYLCASSFGTGGELFFGEGSRLTVL.